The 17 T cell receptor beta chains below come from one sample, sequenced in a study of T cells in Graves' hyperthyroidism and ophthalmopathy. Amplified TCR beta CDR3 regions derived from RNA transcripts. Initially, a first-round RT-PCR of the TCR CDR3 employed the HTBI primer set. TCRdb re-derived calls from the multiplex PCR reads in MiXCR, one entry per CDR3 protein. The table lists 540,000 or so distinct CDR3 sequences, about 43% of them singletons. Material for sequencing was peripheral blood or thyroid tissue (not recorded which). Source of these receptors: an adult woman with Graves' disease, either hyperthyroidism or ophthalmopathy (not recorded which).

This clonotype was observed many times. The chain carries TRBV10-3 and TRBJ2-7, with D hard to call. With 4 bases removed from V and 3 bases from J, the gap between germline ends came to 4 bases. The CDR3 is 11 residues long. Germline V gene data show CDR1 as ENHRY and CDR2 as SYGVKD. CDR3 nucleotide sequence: TGTGCCATCAGTGCAGACTACGAGCAGTACTTC. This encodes CAISADYEQYF.

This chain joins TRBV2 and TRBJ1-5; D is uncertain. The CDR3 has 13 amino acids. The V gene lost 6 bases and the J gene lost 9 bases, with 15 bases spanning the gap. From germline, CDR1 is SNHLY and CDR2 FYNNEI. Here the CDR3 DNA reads TGTGCCAGCAGACGGATCGCCAGCAGGCCCCAGCATTTT. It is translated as CASRRIASRPQHF.

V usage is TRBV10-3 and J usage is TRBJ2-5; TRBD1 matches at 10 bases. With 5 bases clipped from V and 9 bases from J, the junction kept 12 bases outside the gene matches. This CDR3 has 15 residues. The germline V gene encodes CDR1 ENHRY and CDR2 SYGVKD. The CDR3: CAISQTGGQGQPQYF. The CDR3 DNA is TGTGCCATCAGTCAGACAGGGGGCCAAGGGCAGCCCCAGTACTTC.

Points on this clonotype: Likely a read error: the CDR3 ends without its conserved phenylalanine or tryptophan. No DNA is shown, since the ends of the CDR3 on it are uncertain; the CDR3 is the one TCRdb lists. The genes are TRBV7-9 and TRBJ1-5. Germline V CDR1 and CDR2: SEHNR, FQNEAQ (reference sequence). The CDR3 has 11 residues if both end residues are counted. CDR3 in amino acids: CASSWWLAGEL.

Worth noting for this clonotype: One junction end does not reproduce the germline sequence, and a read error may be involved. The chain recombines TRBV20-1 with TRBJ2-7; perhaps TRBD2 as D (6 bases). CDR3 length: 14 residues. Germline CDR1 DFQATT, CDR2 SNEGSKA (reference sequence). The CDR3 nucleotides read TGCAGTGCTAGGGATCGGTCCGCGCACCGGGAGCGGTACTTC. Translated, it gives CSARDRSAHRERYF.

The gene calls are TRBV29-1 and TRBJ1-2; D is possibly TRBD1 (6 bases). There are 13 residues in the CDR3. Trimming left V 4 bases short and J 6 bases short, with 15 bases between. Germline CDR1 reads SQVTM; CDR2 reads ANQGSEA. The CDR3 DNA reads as TGCAGCGTTGTTTGGGGGGGGCATAATGGCTACACCTTC. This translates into CSVVWGGHNGYTF.

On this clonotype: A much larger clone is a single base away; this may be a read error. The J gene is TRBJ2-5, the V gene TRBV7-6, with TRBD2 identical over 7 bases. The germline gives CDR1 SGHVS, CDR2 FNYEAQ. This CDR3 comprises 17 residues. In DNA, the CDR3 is TGCGCCAGCAGCCAACTCACGGGGGGTCTCGGGGCAGAGACCCAGTACTTC. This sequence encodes CASSQLTGGLGAETQYF.

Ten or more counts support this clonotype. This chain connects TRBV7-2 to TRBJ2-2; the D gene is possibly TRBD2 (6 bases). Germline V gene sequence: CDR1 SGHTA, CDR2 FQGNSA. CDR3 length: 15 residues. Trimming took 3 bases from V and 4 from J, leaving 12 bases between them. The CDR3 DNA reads TGTGCCAGCAGCTTTTTCGCGGGGAGCACCGGGGAGCTGTTTTTT. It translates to CASSFFAGSTGELFF.

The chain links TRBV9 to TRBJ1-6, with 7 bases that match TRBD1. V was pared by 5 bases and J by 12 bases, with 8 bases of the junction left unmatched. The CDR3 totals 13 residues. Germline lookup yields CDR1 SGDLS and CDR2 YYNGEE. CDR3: CASSKGQALPLHF. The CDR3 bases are TGTGCCAGCAGTAAAGGACAGGCGCTACCCCTCCACTTT. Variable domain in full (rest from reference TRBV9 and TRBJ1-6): DSGVTQTPKHLITATGQRVTLRCSPRSGDLSVYWYQQSLDQGLQFLIQYYNGEERAKGNILERFSAQQFPDLHSELNLSSLELGDSALYFCASSKGQALPLHFGNGTRLTVT.

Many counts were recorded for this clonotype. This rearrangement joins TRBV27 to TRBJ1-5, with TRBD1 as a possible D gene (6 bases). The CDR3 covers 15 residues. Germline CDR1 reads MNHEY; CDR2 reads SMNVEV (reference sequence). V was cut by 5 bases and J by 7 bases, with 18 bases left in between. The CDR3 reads CASSGSRGPGQPQHF. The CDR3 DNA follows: TGTGCCAGCAGTGGCTCTCGGGGGCCGGGACAGCCCCAGCATTTT.

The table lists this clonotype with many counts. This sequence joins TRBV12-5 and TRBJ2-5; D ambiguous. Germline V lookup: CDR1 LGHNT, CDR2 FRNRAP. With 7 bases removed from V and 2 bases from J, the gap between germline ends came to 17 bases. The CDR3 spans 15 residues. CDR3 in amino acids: CASAEYASTQETQYF. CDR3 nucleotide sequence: TGTGCTAGTGCCGAGTACGCCTCAACGCAAGAGACCCAGTACTTC.

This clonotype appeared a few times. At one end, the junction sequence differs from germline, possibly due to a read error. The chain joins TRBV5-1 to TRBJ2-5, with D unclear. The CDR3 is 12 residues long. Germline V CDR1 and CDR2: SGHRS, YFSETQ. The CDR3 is CASSFTQGTQYF. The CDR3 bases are TGCGCCAGCAGCTTTACCCAAGGGACCCAGTACTTC.

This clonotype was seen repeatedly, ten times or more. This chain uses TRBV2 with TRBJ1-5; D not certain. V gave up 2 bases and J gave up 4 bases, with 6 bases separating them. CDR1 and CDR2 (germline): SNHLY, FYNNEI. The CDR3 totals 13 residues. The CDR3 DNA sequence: TGTGCCAGCAGTGAACACCGGAATCAGCCCCAGCATTTT. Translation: CASSEHRNQPQHF.

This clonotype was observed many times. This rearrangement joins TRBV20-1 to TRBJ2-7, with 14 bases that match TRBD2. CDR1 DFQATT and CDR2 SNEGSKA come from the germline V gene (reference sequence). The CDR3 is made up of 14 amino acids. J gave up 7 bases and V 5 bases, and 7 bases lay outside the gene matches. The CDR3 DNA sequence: TGCAGTGCTGGGGGGGGACTAGCGGGAGATGAGCAGTACTTC. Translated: CSAGGGLAGDEQYF.

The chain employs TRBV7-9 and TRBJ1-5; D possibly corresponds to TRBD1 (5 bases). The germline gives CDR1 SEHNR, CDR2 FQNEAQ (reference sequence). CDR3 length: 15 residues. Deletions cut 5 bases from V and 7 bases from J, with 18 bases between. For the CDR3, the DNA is TGTGCCAGCAGCCCCGACGGATCAGGGAACCAGCCCCAGCATTTT. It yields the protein CASSPDGSGNQPQHF.

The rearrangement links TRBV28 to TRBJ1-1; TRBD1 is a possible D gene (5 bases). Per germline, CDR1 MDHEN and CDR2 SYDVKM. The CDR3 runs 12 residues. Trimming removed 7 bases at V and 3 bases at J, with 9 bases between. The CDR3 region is CASNKGYTEAFF. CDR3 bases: TGTGCCAGCAATAAGGGGTACACTGAAGCTTTCTTT. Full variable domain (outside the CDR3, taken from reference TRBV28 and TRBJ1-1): DVKVTQSSRYLVKRTGEKVFLECVQDMDHENMFWYRQDPGLGLRLIYFSYDVKMKEKGDIPEGYSVSREKKERFSLILESASTNQTSMYLCASNKGYTEAFFGQGTRLTVV.

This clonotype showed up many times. Written as DNA, the CDR3 is TGTGCCAGCAGCCCCCGCGAGGGAGCACCGAAAAAACTGTTTTTT. Protein product: CASSPREGAPKKLFF. V usage is TRBV9 and J usage is TRBJ1-4; D ambiguous. The CDR3 spans 15 residues. CDR1 and CDR2 from the germline V gene are SGDLS and YYNGEE. Deletions cut 4 bases from V and 9 bases from J, with 19 bases between.